Following are 17 T cell receptor beta chains from one sample sequenced in a study of response to subunit inactivated influenza vaccine. In TCRdb, the RT-PCR reads were re-called with MiXCR into one record per CDR3 protein. Here the sample spans around 520,000 distinct CDR3 sequences, 12% being singletons. The sequencing here drew on PBMCs from blood, taken on the day of vaccination. These receptors originate from a man in his forties or fifties who received an inactivated influenza vaccine.

V is TRBV28 and J is TRBJ2-1; D unclear. Germline V gives CDR1 MDHEN, CDR2 SYDVKM. The CDR3 sequence is 13 residues long. The V and J ends lost 4 bases and 3 bases respectively, with 7 bases between them. CDR3 sequence (DNA): TGTGCCAGCAGTTCTCCAAACTACAATGAGCAGTTCTTC. Translated, it gives CASSSPNYNEQFF. The whole variable domain, filled in from reference TRBV28 and TRBJ2-1, reads DVKVTQSSRYLVKRTGEKVFLECVQDMDHENMFWYRQDPGLGLRLIYFSYDVKMKEKGDIPEGYSVSREKKERFSLILESASTNQTSMYLCASSSPNYNEQFFGPGTRLTVL.

The rearrangement links TRBV7-2 to TRBJ1-2, with D uncertain. V lost 0 bases, J lost 8 bases, and 13 bases lay in between. Germline loops: CDR1 SGHTA, CDR2 FQGNSA. The CDR3 runs to 14 residues. CDR3: CASSLASVLQGYTF. Here the CDR3 DNA reads TGTGCCAGCAGCTTAGCTTCGGTTCTACAAGGCTACACCTTC.

This clonotype was detected many times. CDR3 loop: CASTTGTRQYF. CDR3 bases: TGTGCCAGCACCACCGGGACTAGGCAGTATTTT. The V gene is TRBV4-2, the J gene TRBJ2-3; 8 nucleotides align to TRBD2. The trim removed 7 bases at V and 11 bases at J, leaving 5 bases unmatched. The CDR3 spans 11 residues. Germline CDR1 and CDR2: LGHNA and YNFKEQ.

There are a few counts of this clonotype. V is TRBV6-5 and J is TRBJ2-3; 8 nucleotides align to TRBD2. The CDR3 consists of 15 residues. CDR1 and CDR2 (germline): MNHEY, SVGAGI. V gave up 4 bases and J gave up 4 bases; unmatched junction bases: 7. This CDR3 is CASSSGLATSDTQYF. The CDR3 DNA sequence: TGTGCCAGCAGTTCCGGACTAGCAACCTCAGATACGCAGTATTTT.

The V call is TRBV20-1, the J call TRBJ2-2; 8 bases fit TRBD2. Germline V CDR1 and CDR2: DFQATT, SNEGSKA (reference sequence). The CDR3 covers 15 residues. V lost 6 bases and J lost 5; bases outside the gene matches: 11. The DNA of the CDR3 is TGCAGTGCCAATTGGGCCGGGACTAGAACCGGGGAGCTGTTTTTT. Amino acid sequence: CSANWAGTRTGELFF.

Here the CDR3 DNA reads TGCGCCAGCAGCTTGAATCCTAGCGGGGTCAACAATGAGCAGTTCTTC. Translation gives CASSLNPSGVNNEQFF. J is TRBJ2-1 and V is TRBV5-1, with TRBD2 matching over 9 bases. The trim removed 1 base at V and 5 bases at J, leaving 7 bases unmatched. Germline assignment: CDR1 SGHRS and CDR2 YFSETQ. The CDR3 sequence is 16 residues long.

At least ten counts were recorded for this clonotype. The V call is TRBV16, the J call TRBJ1-5; D might be TRBD1 (5 bases). Germline V gene data show CDR1 as KGHSY and CDR2 as FQNENV. The CDR3 has 12 amino acids. The ends were cut back, 1 base at V and 9 bases at J, with 7 bases in the middle. The DNA of the CDR3 is TGTGCCAGCAGCCAATATGGGGGGCCCCAGCATTTT. Its protein product is CASSQYGGPQHF.

The chain uses TRBV29-1 and TRBJ2-2, with 7 bases matching TRBD1. The CDR3 contains 15 residues. Germline trimming cut 7 bases from V and 5 bases from J; bases unmatched to any gene: 13. The germline CDR1 and CDR2 sequences are SQVTM and ANQGSEA. In DNA form, the CDR3 reads TGCAGCGCCGCCGAACGGACAGGACTTACCGGGGAGCTGTTTTTT. It specifies CSAAERTGLTGELFF.

This clonotype has more than one count but fewer than ten. The chain uses TRBV20-1 and TRBJ2-2; TRBD2 agrees at 9 bases. V was pared by 2 bases and J by 6 bases, with 4 bases of the junction left unmatched. CDR1 and CDR2 (germline): DFQATT, SNEGSKA (reference sequence). CDR3 length equals 14 residues. Written as DNA, the CDR3 is TGCAGTGCTAGACTGGGACTAGCCTCCGGGGAGCTGTTTTTT. Residues: CSARLGLASGELFF.

V usage is TRBV18 and J usage is TRBJ2-5; unclear D gene. The CDR3 is 16 residues long. Trimming took 5 bases from V and 0 from J, leaving 16 bases between them. Germline values: CDR1 KGHSH, CDR2 LQKENI. The CDR3 protein is CASSSMISANQETQYF. CDR3 sequence (DNA): TGTGCCAGCTCATCGATGATATCGGCAAACCAAGAGACCCAGTACTTC.

This clonotype was found a few times. The J gene is TRBJ2-3, the V gene TRBV7-2; D may be TRBD1 (6 bases). This CDR3 region has 13 residues. V was cut by 5 bases and J by 4 bases, with 10 bases left in between. Germline V gene sequence: CDR1 SGHTA, CDR2 FQGNSA. CDR3 in amino acids: CASSITGPDTQYF. As DNA, the CDR3 is TGTGCCAGCAGCATCACAGGGCCAGATACGCAGTATTTT.

The table lists this clonotype with a few counts. The chain combines TRBV3-1 with TRBJ2-3; no definite D call. CDR1 and CDR2 from the germline V gene are LGHDT and YNNKEL (reference sequence). This CDR3 region has 13 residues. V was shortened by 0 bases and J by 3 bases, with 4 bases between the two germline ends. The CDR3 protein is CASSQDGTDTQYF. The CDR3 DNA reads as TGTGCCAGCAGCCAAGACGGGACAGATACGCAGTATTTT.

The genes are TRBV20-1 and TRBJ2-7; no clear D. Germline-derived CDR1 and CDR2 are DFQATT and SNEGSKA (reference sequence). V lost 3 bases and J 0 bases, leaving 18 bases between the germline ends. The CDR3 contains 16 residues. Here the CDR3 reads CSARRIKVGSSYEQYF. CDR3 sequence (DNA): TGCAGTGCTAGGCGGATCAAGGTCGGCAGCTCCTACGAGCAGTACTTC.

The sample holds many counts of this clonotype. The chain links TRBV20-1 to TRBJ2-1; 14 bases line up with TRBD2. Trimming at V came to 3 bases and at J to 10 bases, leaving 5 bases not matched to a gene. The CDR3 extends over 14 amino acids. Germline CDR1 is DFQATT and CDR2 is SNEGSKA (reference sequence). CDR3 protein: CSARRTSGRNEQFF. CDR3 DNA: TGCAGTGCTAGGCGGACTAGCGGGAGGAACGAGCAGTTCTTC.

This clonotype was detected ten times or more. CDR3: CASSVGTDTDTQYF. CDR3 nucleotide sequence: TGTGCCAGCAGTGTCGGGACGGACACAGATACGCAGTATTTT. V and J are TRBV28 and TRBJ2-3; D may match TRBD1 or TRBD2 (5 bases each). The germline CDR1 and CDR2 sequences are MDHEN and SYDVKM. Trimming stripped 5 bases from V and 2 bases from J, with 11 bases between. CDR3 length equals 14 residues.

This rearrangement joins TRBV7-2 to TRBJ2-3; maybe TRBD2 (6 bases). Per the germline V gene, CDR1 is SGHTA and CDR2 is FQGNSA. Deletions cut 5 bases from V and 13 bases from J, with 16 bases between. The CDR3 has 12 residues. The CDR3 sequence: CASSKEGRREYF. As DNA, the CDR3 is TGTGCCAGCAGCAAGGAGGGGCGTAGGGAGTATTTT.

This clonotype was detected ten times or more. The chain combines TRBV12-3 or TRBV12-4 with TRBJ2-1; D is unresolved. The CDR3 has 12 amino acids. The V end lost 5 bases, the J end lost 6 bases, and 8 bases lay between the germline ends. CDR3 sequence reads: CASSKAVNEQFF. DNA for the CDR3: TGTGCCAGCAGTAAAGCTGTCAATGAGCAGTTCTTC.